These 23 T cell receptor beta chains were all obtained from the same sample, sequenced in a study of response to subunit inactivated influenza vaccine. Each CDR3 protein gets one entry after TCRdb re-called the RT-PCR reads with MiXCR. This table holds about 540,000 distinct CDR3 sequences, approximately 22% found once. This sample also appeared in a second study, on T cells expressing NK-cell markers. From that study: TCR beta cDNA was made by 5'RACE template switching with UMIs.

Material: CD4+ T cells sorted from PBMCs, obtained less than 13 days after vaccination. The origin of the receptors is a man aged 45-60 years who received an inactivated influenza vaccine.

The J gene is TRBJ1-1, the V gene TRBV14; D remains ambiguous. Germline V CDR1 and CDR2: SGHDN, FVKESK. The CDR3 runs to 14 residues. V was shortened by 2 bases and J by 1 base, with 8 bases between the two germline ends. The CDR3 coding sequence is TGTGCCAGCAGCCAATCCATTTGGAACACTGAAGCTTTCTTT. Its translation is CASSQSIWNTEAFF.

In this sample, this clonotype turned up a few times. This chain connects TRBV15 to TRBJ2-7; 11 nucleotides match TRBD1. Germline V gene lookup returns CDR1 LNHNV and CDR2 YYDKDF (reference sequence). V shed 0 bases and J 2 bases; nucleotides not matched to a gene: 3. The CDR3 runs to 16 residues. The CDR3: CATSRDWGQGAYEQYF. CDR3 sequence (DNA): TGTGCCACCAGCAGAGATTGGGGACAGGGGGCCTACGAGCAGTACTTC.

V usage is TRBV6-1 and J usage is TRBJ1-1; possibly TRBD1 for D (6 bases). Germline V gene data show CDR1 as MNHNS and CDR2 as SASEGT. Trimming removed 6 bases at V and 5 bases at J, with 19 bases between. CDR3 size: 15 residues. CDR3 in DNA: TGTGCCAGCAGCCAAATGCTACAGGGTAAAACTGAAGCTTTCTTT. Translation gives CASSQMLQGKTEAFF.

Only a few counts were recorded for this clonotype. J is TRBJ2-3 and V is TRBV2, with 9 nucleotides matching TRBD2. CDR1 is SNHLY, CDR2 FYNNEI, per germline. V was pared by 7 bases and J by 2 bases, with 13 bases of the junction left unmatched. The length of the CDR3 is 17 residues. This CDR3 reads CASTLSGLAGNTDTQYF. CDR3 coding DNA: TGTGCCAGCACCTTAAGCGGGCTAGCGGGAAACACAGATACGCAGTATTTT.

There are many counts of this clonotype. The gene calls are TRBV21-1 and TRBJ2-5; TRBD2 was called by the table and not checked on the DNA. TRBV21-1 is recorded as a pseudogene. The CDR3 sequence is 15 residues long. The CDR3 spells CARGTSGSPQETQYF. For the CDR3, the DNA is TGTGCCAGGGGGACTAGCGGGAGCCCCCAAGAGACCCAGTACTTC.

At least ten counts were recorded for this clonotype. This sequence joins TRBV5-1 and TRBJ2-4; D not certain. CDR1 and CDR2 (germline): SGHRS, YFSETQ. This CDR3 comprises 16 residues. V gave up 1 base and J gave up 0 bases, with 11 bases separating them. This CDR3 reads CASSLPEPLAKNIQYF. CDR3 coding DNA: TGCGCCAGCAGCTTGCCCGAACCTCTAGCCAAAAACATTCAGTACTTC.

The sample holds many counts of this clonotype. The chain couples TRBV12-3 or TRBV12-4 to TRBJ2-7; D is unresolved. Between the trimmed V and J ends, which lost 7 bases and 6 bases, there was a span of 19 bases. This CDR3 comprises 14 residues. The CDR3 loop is CASTQEDHRSEQYF. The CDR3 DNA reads TGTGCCAGCACCCAAGAGGATCATCGGTCCGAGCAGTACTTC.

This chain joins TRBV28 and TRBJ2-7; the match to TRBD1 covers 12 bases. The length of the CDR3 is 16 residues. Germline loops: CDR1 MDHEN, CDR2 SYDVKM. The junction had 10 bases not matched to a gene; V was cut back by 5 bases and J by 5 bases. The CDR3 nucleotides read TGTGCCAGCAGTGTCACGGGACAGGGGGCGCAAAACGAGCAGTACTTC. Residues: CASSVTGQGAQNEQYF.

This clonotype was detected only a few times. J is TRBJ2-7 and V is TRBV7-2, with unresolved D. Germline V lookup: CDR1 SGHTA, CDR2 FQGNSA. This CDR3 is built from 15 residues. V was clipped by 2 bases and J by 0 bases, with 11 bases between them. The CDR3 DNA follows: TGTGCCAGCAGCTTAAGGTGGCAGAGCTCCTACGAGCAGTACTTC. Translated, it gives CASSLRWQSSYEQYF.

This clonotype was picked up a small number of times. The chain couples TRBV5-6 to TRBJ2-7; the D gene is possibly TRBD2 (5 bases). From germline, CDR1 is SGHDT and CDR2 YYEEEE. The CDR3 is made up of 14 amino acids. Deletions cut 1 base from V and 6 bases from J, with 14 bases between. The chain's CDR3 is CASSLRTPRAEQYF. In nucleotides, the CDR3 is TGTGCCAGCAGCTTGCGGACTCCTCGTGCCGAGCAGTACTTC. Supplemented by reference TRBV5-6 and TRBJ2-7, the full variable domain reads DAGVTQSPTHLIKTRGQQVTLRCSPKSGHDTVSWYQQALGQGPQFIFQYYEEEERQRGNFPDRFSGHQFPNYSSELNVNALLLGDSALYLCASSLRTPRAEQYFGPGTRLTVT.

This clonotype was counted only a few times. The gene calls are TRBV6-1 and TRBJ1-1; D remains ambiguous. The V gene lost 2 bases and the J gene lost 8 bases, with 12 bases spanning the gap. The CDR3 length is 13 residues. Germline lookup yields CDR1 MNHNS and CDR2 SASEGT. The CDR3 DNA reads TGTGCCAGCAGTGAATACCCAGTCGCGGAAGCTTTCTTT. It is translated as CASSEYPVAEAFF.

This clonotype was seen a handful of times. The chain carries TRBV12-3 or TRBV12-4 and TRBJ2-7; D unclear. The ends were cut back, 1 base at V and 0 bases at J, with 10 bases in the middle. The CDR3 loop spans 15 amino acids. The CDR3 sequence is CASSLGQLNSYEQYF. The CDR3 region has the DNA TGTGCCAGCAGTTTAGGGCAGCTAAACTCCTACGAGCAGTACTTC.

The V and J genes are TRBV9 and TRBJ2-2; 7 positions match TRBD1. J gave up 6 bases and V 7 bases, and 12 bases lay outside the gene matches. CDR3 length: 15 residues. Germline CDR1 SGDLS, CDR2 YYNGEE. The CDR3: CASAQGQRNPGELFF. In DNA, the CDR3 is TGTGCCAGCGCGCAGGGACAGCGGAATCCCGGGGAGCTGTTTTTT.

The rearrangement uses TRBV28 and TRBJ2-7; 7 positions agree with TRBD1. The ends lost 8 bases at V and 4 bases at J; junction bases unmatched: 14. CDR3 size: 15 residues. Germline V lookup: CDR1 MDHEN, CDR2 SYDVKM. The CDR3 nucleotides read TGTGCCAGCGCCTTGATTGACAGGGTCACGTACGAGCAGTACTTC. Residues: CASALIDRVTYEQYF. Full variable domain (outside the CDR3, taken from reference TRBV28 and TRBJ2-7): DVKVTQSSRYLVKRTGEKVFLECVQDMDHENMFWYRQDPGLGLRLIYFSYDVKMKEKGDIPEGYSVSREKKERFSLILESASTNQTSMYLCASALIDRVTYEQYFGPGTRLTVT.

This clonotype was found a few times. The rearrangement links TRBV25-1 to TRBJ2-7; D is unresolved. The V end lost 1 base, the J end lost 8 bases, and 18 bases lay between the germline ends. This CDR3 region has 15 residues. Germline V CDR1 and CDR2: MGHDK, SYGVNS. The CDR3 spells CASSESVFGPSKQYF. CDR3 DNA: TGTGCCAGCAGTGAATCTGTTTTCGGACCCTCCAAGCAGTACTTC.

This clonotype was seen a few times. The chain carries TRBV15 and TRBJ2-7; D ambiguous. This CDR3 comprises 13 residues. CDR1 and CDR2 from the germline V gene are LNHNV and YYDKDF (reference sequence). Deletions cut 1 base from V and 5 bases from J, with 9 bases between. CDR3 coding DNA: TGTGCCACCAGCAGAGGTGACACCCACGAGCAGTACTTC. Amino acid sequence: CATSRGDTHEQYF. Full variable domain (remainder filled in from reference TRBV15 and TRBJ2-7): DAMVIQNPRYQVTQFGKPVTLSCSQTLNHNVMYWYQQKSSQAPKLLFHYYDKDFNNEADTPDNFQSRRPNTSFCFLDIRSPGLGDTAMYLCATSRGDTHEQYFGPGTRLTVT.

The CDR3 here is CAAGRDYSYEQYF. As DNA, the CDR3 is TGTGCCGCGGGTAGGGACTACTCCTACGAGCAGTACTTC. The V call is TRBV11-3, the J call TRBJ2-7, with TRBD2 matching over 7 bases. V was clipped by 11 bases and J by 0 bases; unmatched bases: 7. CDR1 is SGHNT, CDR2 YENEEA, per germline. This CDR3 is built from 13 residues.

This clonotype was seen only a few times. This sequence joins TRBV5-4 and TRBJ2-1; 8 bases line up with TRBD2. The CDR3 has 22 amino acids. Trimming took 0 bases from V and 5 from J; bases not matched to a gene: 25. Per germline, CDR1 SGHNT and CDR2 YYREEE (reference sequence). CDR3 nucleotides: TGTGCCAGCAGCTTGGGTTATTTCGAAGGTCTAGCGGGCGGGGGGACGAACAATGAGCAGTTCTTC. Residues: CASSLGYFEGLAGGGTNNEQFF.

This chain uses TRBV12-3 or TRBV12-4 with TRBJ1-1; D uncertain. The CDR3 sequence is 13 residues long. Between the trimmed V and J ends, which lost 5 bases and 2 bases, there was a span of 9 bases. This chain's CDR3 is CASSGVGNTEAFF. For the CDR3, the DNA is TGTGCCAGCAGTGGGGTTGGTAACACTGAAGCTTTCTTT.

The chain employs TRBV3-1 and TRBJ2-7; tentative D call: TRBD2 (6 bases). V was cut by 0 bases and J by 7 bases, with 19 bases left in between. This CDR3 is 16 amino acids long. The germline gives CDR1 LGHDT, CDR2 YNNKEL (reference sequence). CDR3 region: CASSQEAGGLPWEQYF. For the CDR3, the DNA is TGTGCCAGCAGCCAAGAAGCTGGGGGACTCCCCTGGGAGCAGTACTTC.

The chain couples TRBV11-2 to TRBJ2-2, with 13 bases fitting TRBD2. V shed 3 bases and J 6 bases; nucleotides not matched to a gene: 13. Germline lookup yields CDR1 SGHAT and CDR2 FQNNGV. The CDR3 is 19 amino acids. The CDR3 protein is CASSLGRTSGRVSAGELFF. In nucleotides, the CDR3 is TGTGCCAGCAGCTTGGGTCGGACTAGCGGGAGAGTCTCGGCCGGGGAGCTGTTTTTT.

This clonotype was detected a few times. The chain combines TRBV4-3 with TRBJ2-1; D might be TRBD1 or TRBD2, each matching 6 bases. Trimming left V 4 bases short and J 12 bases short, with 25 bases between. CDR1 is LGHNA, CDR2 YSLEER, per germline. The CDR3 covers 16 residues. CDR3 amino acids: CASSLLSSGGGAGQFF. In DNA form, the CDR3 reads TGCGCCAGCAGCCTCCTAAGTAGTGGGGGCGGGGCGGGGCAGTTCTTC.

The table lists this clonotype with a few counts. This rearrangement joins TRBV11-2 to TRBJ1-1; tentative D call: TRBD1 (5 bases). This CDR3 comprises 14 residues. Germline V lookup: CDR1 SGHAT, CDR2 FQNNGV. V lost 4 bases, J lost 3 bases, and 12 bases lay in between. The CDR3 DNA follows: TGTGCCAGCAGCTGGGGCCCCTCTGACACTGAAGCTTTCTTT. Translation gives CASSWGPSDTEAFF.